A selection of T cell receptor beta chains follows, all from one sample in a study of blood T cell repertoires in COVID-19. Generated by immunoSEQ multiplex PCR, the TCRdb table keeps only in-frame clones and is missing some. This repertoire shows 90,000 to 100,000 clones, around 85% found once; its top ten account for about 11%. The sample comprised peripheral blood. The source of these receptors is a woman aged 80 or over with acute or convalescent COVID-19. CDR3s include the opening cysteine and the closing phenylalanine or tryptophan. Each record gives: D gene, clone size, V gene, J gene, CDR3 DNA, CDR3 protein. The D gene is left open where the match is weak. For some rows the clone size is stated as once, few or many, or as a class when expanded; others skip it.

D gene: TRBD1; clone size: -; V gene: TRBV15; J gene: TRBJ2-3; CDR3 DNA: TGTGCCACCAGCAGAGGAGGGACAGGGGGATTTGCAGATACGCAGTATTTT; CDR3 protein: CATSRGGTGGFADTQYF
D gene: -; clone size: once; V gene: TRBV4-2; J gene: TRBJ1-1; CDR3 DNA: TGTGCCAGCAGCCAAGAGGCATTGAACACTGAAGCTTTCTTT; CDR3 protein: CASSQEALNTEAFF
D gene: TRBD1; clone size: once; V gene: TRBV5-4; J gene: TRBJ2-3; CDR3 DNA: TGTGCCAGCAGCTTGGCCCAGGGGGCTGGCACAGATACGCAGTATTTT; CDR3 protein: CASSLAQGAGTDTQYF
D gene: TRBD1; clone size: few; V gene: TRBV5-6; J gene: TRBJ2-1; CDR3 DNA: TGTGCCAGCAGCTTCCGGGACAGACCCTACAATGAGCAGTTCTTC; CDR3 protein: CASSFRDRPYNEQFF
D gene: TRBD1; clone size: -; V gene: TRBV28; J gene: TRBJ2-3; CDR3 DNA: TGTGCCAGCAGTATCGACAGGGGGCACACAGATACGCAGTATTTT; CDR3 protein: CASSIDRGHTDTQYF
D gene: -; clone size: once; V gene: TRBV6-5; J gene: TRBJ2-2; CDR3 DNA: TGTGCCAGCAGCTTGAGACAGACATACACCGGGGAGCTGTTTTTT; CDR3 protein: CASSLRQTYTGELFF
D gene: -; clone size: once; V gene: TRBV18; J gene: TRBJ1-4; CDR3 DNA: TGTGCCAGCTCACTCTCGGGGGGCAATGAAAAACTGTTTTTT; CDR3 protein: CASSLSGGNEKLFF
D gene: -; clone size: once; V gene: TRBV30; J gene: TRBJ1-3; CDR3 DNA: TGTGCCTTCACAGGTGGTGGAAACACCATATATTTT; CDR3 protein: CAFTGGGNTIYF
D gene: -; clone size: few; V gene: TRBV6-1; J gene: TRBJ1-1; CDR3 DNA: TGTGCCAGCAGTGAAGGGGGGGGCAGATTGAACACTGAAGCTTTCTTT; CDR3 protein: CASSEGGGRLNTEAFF
D gene: -; clone size: -; V gene: TRBV7-2; J gene: TRBJ1-5; CDR3 DNA: TGTGCCAGCAGCTTAGGTGTCGGGGGGGGTCAGCCCCAGCATTTT; CDR3 protein: CASSLGVGGGQPQHF
D gene: TRBD1; clone size: -; V gene: TRBV6-2/TRBV6-3; J gene: TRBJ1-2; CDR3 DNA: TGTGCCAGCAGTTACGGGACAGGGGATAACTATGGCTACACCTTC; CDR3 protein: CASSYGTGDNYGYTF
D gene: -; clone size: -; V gene: TRBV4-3; J gene: TRBJ1-2; CDR3 DNA: TGCGCCAGCAGCCAAGATAACAGGAACTATGGCTACACCTTC; CDR3 protein: CASSQDNRNYGYTF
D gene: -; clone size: -; V gene: TRBV14; J gene: TRBJ2-1; CDR3 DNA: TGTGCCAGCAGCCAAGATTTGGCGGCTCAAAAGTTCTTC; CDR3 protein: CASSQDLAAQKFF
D gene: -; clone size: -; V gene: TRBV19; J gene: TRBJ1-3; CDR3 DNA: TGTGCCAGTTTTTCGTCGCAGGGAAGAAACACCATATATTTT; CDR3 protein: CASFSSQGRNTIYF
D gene: -; clone size: few; V gene: TRBV28; J gene: TRBJ1-3; CDR3 DNA: TGTGCCAGCAGTTTACAGGGCAGTGGAAACACCATATATTTT; CDR3 protein: CASSLQGSGNTIYF
D gene: -; clone size: -; V gene: TRBV2; J gene: TRBJ2-3; CDR3 DNA: TGTGCCAGCAGTGGGCAGGGTTCCACAGATACGCAGTATTTT; CDR3 protein: CASSGQGSTDTQYF
D gene: -; clone size: -; V gene: TRBV5-4; J gene: TRBJ2-3; CDR3 DNA: TGTGCCAGCAGCTCCACAGCCGTTGATACGCAGTATTTT; CDR3 protein: CASSSTAVDTQYF
D gene: -; clone size: -; V gene: TRBV2; J gene: TRBJ1-6; CDR3 DNA: TGTGCCAGCATGGCCGACAGCTCCTATAATTCACCCCTCCACTTT; CDR3 protein: CASMADSSYNSPLHF
D gene: TRBD1; clone size: -; V gene: TRBV7-2; J gene: TRBJ1-1; CDR3 DNA: TGTGCCAGCAGCTGGGGACAGATGAACACTGAAGCTTTCTTT; CDR3 protein: CASSWGQMNTEAFF
D gene: TRBD1; clone size: -; V gene: TRBV2; J gene: TRBJ2-1; CDR3 DNA: TGTGCCAGCAGCGACGGGACAGGGGGCGGGGATGAGCAGTTCTTC; CDR3 protein: CASSDGTGGGDEQFF
D gene: TRBD1; clone size: once; V gene: TRBV28; J gene: TRBJ1-2; CDR3 DNA: TGTGCCAGCAGTTTAGGGGGACAGGGCAGACTCTATGGCTACACCTTC; CDR3 protein: CASSLGGQGRLYGYTF
D gene: -; clone size: -; V gene: TRBV24-1; J gene: TRBJ2-3; CDR3 DNA: TGTGCCACCAGTGATTTTGGGGGGACAGATACGCAGTATTTT; CDR3 protein: CATSDFGGTDTQYF
D gene: -; clone size: -; V gene: TRBV28; J gene: TRBJ1-2; CDR3 DNA: TGTGCCAGCGGGAGGGCAGGCAGGGCGAACTATGGCTACACCTTC; CDR3 protein: CASGRAGRANYGYTF
D gene: TRBD1; clone size: once; V gene: TRBV13; J gene: TRBJ1-1; CDR3 DNA: TGTGCCAGCAGCCTACGACAGGGACCCACTGAAGCTTTCTTT; CDR3 protein: CASSLRQGPTEAFF
D gene: -; clone size: -; V gene: TRBV29-1; J gene: TRBJ1-6; CDR3 DNA: TGCAGCGTTGAAGACAGGGAAGGCTCACCCCTCCACTTT; CDR3 protein: CSVEDREGSPLHF